What follows is one T cell receptor beta chain and its context. Its antigen is currently unknown. The CDR3 is 15 residues long. Germline assignment: CDR1 PRHDT and CDR2 FYEKMQ (reference sequence). The ends were cut back, 0 bases at V and 1 base at J, with 7 bases in the middle. The sample belongs to a study of OX40 agonist ivuxolimab in advanced cancers. Points from the study as a whole: Low clonal expansion, among the lowest seen, marked partial responders at 0.1-3.0 mg/kg. Expanded clones were, on average, more numerous among CD8+ T cells than CD4+.

The method was immunoSEQ multiplex PCR; TCRdb's version includes in-frame clones alone and lacks a portion of them. The repertoire includes roughly 19,000 clones, approximately 90% of them detected once, and about 10% sits in the top ten. Specimen: CD4+ or CD8+ T cells sorted from blood, collected in a trial of the OX40 agonist ivuxolimab. The J gene is TRBJ2-1, the V gene TRBV13, with no clear D. This TCR was sampled from an adult with an advanced solid tumor such as melanoma, head and neck, liver or kidney cancer. The DNA for the CDR3 is TGTGCCAGCAGCTTAGGCAGCGCTTCCTACAATGAGCAGTTCTTC. Residues: CASSLGSASYNEQFF.